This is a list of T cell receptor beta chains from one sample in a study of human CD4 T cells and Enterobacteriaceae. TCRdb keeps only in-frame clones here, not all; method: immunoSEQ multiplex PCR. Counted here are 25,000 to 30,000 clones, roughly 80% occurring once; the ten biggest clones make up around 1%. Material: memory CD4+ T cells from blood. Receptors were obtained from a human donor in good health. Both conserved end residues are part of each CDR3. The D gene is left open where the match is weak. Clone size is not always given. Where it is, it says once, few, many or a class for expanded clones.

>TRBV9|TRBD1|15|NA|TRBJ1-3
TGTGCCAGCAGCGATGGACAGGGGGCTGGAAACACCATATATTTT
CASSDGQGAGNTIYF
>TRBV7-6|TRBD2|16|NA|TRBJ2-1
TGTGCCAGCAGCTCTGGACCGGGACTAGAACGTGATGAGCAGTTCTTC
CASSSGPGLERDEQFF
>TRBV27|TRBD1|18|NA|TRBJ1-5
TGTGCCAGCAGTTTATTCAGAGGGGGCGGCCATAGCAATCAGCCCCAGCATTTT
CASSLFRGGGHSNQPQHF
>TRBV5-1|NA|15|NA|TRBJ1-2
TGCGCCAGCAGCCCCTCCCGACAGGCGGGTTATGGCTACACCTTC
CASSPSRQAGYGYTF
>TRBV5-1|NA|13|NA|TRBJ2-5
TGCGCCAGCAGCTTAGGCGGCCAAGAGACCCAGTACTTC
CASSLGGQETQYF
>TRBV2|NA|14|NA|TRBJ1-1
TGTGCCAGCGGGCTTCAGGGCCAGGGCACTGAAGCTTTCTTT
CASGLQGQGTEAFF
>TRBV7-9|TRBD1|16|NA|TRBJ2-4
TGTGCCAGCACCGAACAGGGGTGGGGGGCCAAAAACATTCAGTACTTC
CASTEQGWGAKNIQYF
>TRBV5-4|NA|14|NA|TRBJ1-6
TGTGCCAGCAGCCGGGGTTCGGGGGAACCTACCCTCCACTTT
CASSRGSGEPTLHF
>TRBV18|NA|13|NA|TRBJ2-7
TGTGCCAGCTCACCAAACAGGGACTCCGAGCAGTACTTC
CASSPNRDSEQYF
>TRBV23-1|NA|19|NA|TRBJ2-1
TGCGCCAGCAGTCGCGACCACTACAGGGAGCCAACCTCCTACAATGAGCAGTTCTTC
CASSRDHYREPTSYNEQFF
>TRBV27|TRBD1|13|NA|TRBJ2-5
TGTGCCAGCAGCCACCGACAGGGAGAGACCCAGTACTTC
CASSHRQGETQYF
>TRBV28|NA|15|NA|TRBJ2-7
TGTGCCAGCAGTTCTGGCGGGGCTACGGCCTACGAGCAGTACTTC
CASSSGGATAYEQYF
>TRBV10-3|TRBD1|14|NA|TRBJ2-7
TGTGCCATCAGTGAGTCGGGACAGTCCTACGAGCAGTACTTC
CAISESGQSYEQYF
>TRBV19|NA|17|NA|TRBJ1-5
TGTGCCAGTAGCCACCCGGGGGTTCGGGACGAGTATCAGCCCCAGCATTTT
CASSHPGVRDEYQPQHF
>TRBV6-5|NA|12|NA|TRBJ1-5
TGTGCCAGCAACACACGAAATCAGCCCCAGCATTTT
CASNTRNQPQHF
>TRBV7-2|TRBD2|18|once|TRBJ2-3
TGTGCCAGCAGCCGCGGGACTAGCGGGAGAGGGAGCACAGATACGCAGTATTTT
CASSRGTSGRGSTDTQYF
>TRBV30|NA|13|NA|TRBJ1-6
TGTGCCTGGAGTGAGAAGGGCGGCTCACCCCTCCACTTT
CAWSEKGGSPLHF
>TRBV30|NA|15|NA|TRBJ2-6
TGTGCCTGGAGACGAGACGGATCTGGGGCCAACGTCCTGACTTTC
CAWRRDGSGANVLTF
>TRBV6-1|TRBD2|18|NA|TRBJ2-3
TGTGCCAGCAGTGCCCTAGCGGGAGACGTAGTTAACACAGATACGCAGTATTTT
CASSALAGDVVNTDTQYF
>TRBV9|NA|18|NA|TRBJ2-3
TGTGCCAGCAGCGTAGCTACCAGTACCGGGCTCAACCTGGATACGCAGTATTTT
CASSVATSTGLNLDTQYF
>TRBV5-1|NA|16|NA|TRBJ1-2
TGCGCCAGCAGCTTGCCCTCGGCCGGGATCGGCTATGGCTACACCTTC
CASSLPSAGIGYGYTF
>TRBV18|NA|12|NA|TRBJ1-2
TGTGCCAGCTCACCACCGGAGGGTGGCTACACCTTC
CASSPPEGGYTF
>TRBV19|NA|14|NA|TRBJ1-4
TGTGCCAGTAGGAGCCAGGGCACTAATGAAAAACTGTTTTTT
CASRSQGTNEKLFF
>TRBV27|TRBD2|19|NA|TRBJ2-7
TGTGCCAGCAGTTTAAAAGGAGGACTAGCGGCCATCCCCTCCTACGAGCAGTACTTC
CASSLKGGLAAIPSYEQYF
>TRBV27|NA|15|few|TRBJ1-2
TGTGCCAGCAGTTTATTTTTCGGGGGGCGGAATGGCTACACCTTC
CASSLFFGGRNGYTF
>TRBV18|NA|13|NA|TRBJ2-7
TGTGCCAGCTCACCTACAGGTCTCTACGAGCAGTACTTC
CASSPTGLYEQYF
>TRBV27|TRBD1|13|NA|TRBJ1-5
TGTGCCAGCAGTTTACAGGGGGATCAGCCCCAGCATTTT
CASSLQGDQPQHF